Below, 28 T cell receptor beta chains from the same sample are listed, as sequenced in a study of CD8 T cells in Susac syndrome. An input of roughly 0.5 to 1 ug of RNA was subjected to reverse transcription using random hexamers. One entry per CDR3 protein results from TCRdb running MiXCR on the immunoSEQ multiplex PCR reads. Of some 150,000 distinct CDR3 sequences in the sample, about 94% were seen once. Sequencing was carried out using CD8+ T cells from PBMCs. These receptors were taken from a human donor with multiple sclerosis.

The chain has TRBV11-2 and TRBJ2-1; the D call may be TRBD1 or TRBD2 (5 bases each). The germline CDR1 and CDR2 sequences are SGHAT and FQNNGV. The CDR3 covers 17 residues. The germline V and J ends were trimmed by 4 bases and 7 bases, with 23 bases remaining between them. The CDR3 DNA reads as TGTGCCAGCAGCTCAACCCGGGACGGGACCAGTAGGAATGAGCAGTTCTTC. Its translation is CASSSTRDGTSRNEQFF.

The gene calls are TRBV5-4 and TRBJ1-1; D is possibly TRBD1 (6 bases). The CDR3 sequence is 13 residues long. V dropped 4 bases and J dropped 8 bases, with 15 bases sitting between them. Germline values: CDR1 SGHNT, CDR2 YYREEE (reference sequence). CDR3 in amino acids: CASSGRSGTEAFF. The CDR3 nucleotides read TGTGCCAGCAGCGGCCGATCTGGGACAGAAGCTTTCTTT. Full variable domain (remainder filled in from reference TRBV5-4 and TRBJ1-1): ETGVTQSPTHLIKTRGQQVTLRCSSQSGHNTVSWYQQALGQGPQFIFQYYREEENGRGNFPPRFSGLQFPNYSSELNVNALELDDSALYLCASSGRSGTEAFFGQGTRLTVV.

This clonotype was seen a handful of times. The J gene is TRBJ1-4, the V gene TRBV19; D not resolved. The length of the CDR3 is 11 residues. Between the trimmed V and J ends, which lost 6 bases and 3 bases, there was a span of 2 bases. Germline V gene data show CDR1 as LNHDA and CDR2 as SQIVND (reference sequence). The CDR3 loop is CASRANEKLFF. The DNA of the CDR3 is TGTGCCAGTAGAGCTAATGAAAAACTGTTTTTT.

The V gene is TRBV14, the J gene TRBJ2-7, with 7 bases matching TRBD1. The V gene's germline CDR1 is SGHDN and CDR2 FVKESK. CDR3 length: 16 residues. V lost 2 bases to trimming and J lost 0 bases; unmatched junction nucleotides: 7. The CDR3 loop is CASSQLGQANSYEQYF. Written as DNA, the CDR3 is TGTGCCAGCAGCCAATTAGGACAGGCGAACTCCTACGAGCAGTACTTC.

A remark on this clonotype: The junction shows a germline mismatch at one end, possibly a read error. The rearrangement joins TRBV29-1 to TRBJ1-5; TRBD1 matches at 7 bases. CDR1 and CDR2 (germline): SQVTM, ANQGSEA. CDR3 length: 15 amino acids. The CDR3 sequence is CSVKDREGSNQPQHF. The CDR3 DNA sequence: TGCAGCGTTAAAGACAGGGAAGGGAGCAATCAGCCCCAGCATTTT.

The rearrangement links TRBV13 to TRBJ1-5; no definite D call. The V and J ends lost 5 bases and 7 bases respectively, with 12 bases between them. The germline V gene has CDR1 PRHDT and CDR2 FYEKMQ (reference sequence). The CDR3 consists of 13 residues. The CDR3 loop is CASSPGFSQPQHF. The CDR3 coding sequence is TGTGCCAGCAGCCCCGGGTTTAGCCAGCCCCAGCATTTT.

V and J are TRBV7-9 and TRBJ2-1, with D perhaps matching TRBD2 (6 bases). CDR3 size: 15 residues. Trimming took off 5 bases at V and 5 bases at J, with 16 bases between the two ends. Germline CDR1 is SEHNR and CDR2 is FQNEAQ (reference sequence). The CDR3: CASSLMEGSDNEQFF. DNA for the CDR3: TGTGCCAGCAGCCTAATGGAGGGAAGTGACAATGAGCAGTTCTTC.

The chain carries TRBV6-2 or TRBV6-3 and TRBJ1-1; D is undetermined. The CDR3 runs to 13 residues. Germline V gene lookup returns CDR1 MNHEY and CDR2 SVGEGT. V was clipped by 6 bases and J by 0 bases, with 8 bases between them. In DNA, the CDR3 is TGTGCCAGCAGGGCAGGTATGAACACTGAAGCTTTCTTT. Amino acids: CASRAGMNTEAFF.

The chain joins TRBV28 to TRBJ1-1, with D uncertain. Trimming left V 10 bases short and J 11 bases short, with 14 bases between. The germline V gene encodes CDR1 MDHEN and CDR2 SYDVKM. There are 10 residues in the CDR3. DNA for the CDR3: TGTGCCACTAGAGGATTTGGGGCTTTCTTT. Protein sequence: CATRGFGAFF.

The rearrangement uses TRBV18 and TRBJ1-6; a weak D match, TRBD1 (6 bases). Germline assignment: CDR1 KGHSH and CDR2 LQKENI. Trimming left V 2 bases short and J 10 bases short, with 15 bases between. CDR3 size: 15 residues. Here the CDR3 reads CASSPNLEGVSPLHF. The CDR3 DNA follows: TGTGCCAGCTCACCAAACCTCGAGGGGGTCTCACCCCTCCACTTT.

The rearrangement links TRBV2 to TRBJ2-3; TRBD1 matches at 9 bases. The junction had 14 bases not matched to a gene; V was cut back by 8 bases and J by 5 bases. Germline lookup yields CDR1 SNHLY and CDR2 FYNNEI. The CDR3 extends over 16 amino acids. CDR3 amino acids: CASSPPGTGSLDTQYF. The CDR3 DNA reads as TGTGCCAGCTCACCGCCCGGGACAGGGTCCTTAGATACGCAGTATTTT.

The CDR3 is CASSPRREQETQYF. The CDR3 DNA reads TGTGCCAGCAGCCCGAGGAGGGAGCAAGAGACCCAGTACTTC. The J gene is TRBJ2-5, the V gene TRBV13; D possibly corresponds to TRBD2 (6 bases). The V gene's germline CDR1 is PRHDT and CDR2 FYEKMQ (reference sequence). V lost 5 bases, J lost 2 bases, and 12 bases lay in between. The CDR3 is made up of 14 amino acids.

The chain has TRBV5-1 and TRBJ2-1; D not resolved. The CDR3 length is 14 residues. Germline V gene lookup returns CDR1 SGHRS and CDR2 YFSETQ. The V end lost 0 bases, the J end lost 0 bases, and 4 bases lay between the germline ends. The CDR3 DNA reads TGCGCCAGCAGCTTGGAAGCCTCCTACAATGAGCAGTTCTTC. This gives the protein CASSLEASYNEQFF.

The CDR3 protein is CSEGGDEQFF. The DNA of the CDR3 is TGCAGTGAAGGGGGGGATGAGCAGTTCTTC. The chain recombines TRBV20-1 with TRBJ2-1; perhaps TRBD2 as D (7 bases). The CDR3 loop spans 10 amino acids. Germline V gives CDR1 DFQATT, CDR2 SNEGSKA (reference sequence). V was clipped by 7 bases and J by 8 bases, with 9 bases between them.

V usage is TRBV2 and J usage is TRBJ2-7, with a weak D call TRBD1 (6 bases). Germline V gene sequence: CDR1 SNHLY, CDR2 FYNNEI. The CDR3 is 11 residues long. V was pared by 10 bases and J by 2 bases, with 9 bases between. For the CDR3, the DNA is TGTGCCACGCGGACAGCCTACGAGCAGTACTTC. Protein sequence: CATRTAYEQYF.

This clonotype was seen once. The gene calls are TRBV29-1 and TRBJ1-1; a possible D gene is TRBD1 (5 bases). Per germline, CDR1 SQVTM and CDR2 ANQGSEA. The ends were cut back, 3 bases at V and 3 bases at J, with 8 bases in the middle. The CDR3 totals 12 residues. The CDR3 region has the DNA TGCAGCGTTGAGGGGGAGTACACTGAAGCTTTCTTT. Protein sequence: CSVEGEYTEAFF.

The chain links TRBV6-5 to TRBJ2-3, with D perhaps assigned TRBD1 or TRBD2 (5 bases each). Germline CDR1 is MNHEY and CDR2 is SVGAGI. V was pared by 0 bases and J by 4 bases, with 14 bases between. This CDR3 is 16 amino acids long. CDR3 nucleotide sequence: TGTGCCAGCAGTTACTCGCCGGCGGTGGGACCAGATACGCAGTATTTT. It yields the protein CASSYSPAVGPDTQYF.

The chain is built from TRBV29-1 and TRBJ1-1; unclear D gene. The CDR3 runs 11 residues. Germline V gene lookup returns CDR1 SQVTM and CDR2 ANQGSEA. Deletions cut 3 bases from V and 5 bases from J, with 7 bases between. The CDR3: CSVDKGTEAFF. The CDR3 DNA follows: TGCAGCGTTGATAAGGGAACTGAAGCTTTCTTT.

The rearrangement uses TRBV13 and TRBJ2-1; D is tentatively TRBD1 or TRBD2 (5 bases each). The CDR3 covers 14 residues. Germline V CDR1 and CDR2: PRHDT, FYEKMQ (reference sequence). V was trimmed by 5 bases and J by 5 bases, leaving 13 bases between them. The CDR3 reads CASSRGTRDNEQFF. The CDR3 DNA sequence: TGTGCCAGCAGCCGTGGGACCAGAGACAATGAGCAGTTCTTC.

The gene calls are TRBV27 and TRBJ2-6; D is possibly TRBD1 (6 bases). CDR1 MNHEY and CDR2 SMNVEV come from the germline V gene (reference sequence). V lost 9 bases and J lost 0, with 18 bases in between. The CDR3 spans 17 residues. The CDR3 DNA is TGTGCCAGTCACCCACAGGGCGTAATCTCTGGGGCCAACGTCCTGACTTTC. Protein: CASHPQGVISGANVLTF.

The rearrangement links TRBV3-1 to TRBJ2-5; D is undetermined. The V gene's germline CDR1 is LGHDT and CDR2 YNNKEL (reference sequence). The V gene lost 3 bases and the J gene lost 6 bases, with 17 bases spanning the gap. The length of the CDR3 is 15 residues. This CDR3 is CASSHPQEGVKTQYF. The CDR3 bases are TGTGCCAGCAGCCACCCTCAGGAAGGAGTAAAGACCCAGTACTTC.

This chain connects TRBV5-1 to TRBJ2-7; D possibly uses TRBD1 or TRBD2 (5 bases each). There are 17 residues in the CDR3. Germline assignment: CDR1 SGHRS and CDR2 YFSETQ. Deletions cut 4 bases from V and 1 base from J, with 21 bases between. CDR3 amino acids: CASSPWGSGDRSYEQYF. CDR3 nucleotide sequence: TGCGCCAGCAGCCCGTGGGGGAGTGGCGACCGATCCTACGAGCAGTACTTC.

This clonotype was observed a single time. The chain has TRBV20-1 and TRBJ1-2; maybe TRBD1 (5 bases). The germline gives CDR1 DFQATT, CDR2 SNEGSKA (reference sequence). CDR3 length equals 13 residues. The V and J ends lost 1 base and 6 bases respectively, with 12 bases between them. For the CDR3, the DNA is TGCAGTGCTAGAGTGCGGGGCACAGATGGCTACACCTTC. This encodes CSARVRGTDGYTF.

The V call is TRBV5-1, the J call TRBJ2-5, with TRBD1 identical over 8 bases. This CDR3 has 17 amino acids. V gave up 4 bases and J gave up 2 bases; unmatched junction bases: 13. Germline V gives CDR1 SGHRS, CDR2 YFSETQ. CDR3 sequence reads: CASSTEIRGPRQETQYF. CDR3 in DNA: TGCGCCAGCAGCACAGAAATCAGGGGGCCGCGGCAAGAGACCCAGTACTTC. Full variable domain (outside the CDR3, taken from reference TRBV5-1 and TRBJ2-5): KAGVTQTPRYLIKTRGQQVTLSCSPISGHRSVSWYQQTPGQGLQFLFEYFSETQRNKGNFPGRFSGRQFSNSRSEMNVSTLELGDSALYLCASSTEIRGPRQETQYFGPGTRLLVL.

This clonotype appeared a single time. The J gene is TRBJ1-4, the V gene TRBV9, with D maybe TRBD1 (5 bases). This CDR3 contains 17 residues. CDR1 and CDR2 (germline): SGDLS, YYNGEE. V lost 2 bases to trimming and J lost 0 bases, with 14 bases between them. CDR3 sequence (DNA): TGTGCCAGCAGCGTCAGGGCCCAGGGTGCAACTAATGAAAAACTGTTTTTT. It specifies CASSVRAQGATNEKLFF.

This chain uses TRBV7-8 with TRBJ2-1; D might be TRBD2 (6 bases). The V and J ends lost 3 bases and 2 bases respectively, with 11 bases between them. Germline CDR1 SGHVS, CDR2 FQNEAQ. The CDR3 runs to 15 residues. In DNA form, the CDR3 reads TGTGCCAGCAGCTTGGGCGGAGGGACCTACAATGAGCAGTTCTTC. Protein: CASSLGGGTYNEQFF.

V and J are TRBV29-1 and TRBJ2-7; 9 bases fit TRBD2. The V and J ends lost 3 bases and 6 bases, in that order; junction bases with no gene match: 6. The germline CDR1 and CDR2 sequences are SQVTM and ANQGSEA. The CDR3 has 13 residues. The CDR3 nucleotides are TGCAGCGTTGAGGCGAGCGGGGGGCTCGAGCAGTACTTC. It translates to CSVEASGGLEQYF.

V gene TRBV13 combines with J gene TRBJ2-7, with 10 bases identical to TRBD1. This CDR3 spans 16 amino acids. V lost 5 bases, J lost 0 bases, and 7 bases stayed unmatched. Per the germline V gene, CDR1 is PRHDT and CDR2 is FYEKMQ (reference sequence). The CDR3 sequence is CASSPAGTGVSYEQYF. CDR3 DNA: TGTGCCAGCAGCCCCGCCGGGACAGGGGTCTCCTACGAGCAGTACTTC.